The 18 T cell receptor beta chains reported below all come from one sample, sequenced in a study of cytotoxic CD8 clonotypes in ibrutinib-treated CLL. Here immunoSEQ multiplex PCR was the method, and the copy in TCRdb shows in-frame clones only, minus some. This sample has roughly 330,000 clones, with roughly 70% found just once. Specimen: PBMCs, collected after 36 months of ibrutinib treatment. The receptors stem from a human donor with chronic lymphocytic leukemia.

This clone was seen a handful of times. The chain employs TRBV6-5 and TRBJ2-2, with 8 bases that match TRBD1. This CDR3 has 15 residues. The junction had 16 bases not matched to a gene; V was cut back by 6 bases and J by 13 bases. Germline CDR1 MNHEY, CDR2 SVGAGI. CDR3 in amino acids: CASRTTGVTAYGLFF. CDR3 DNA: TGTGCCAGCAGGACGACAGGGGTCACAGCGTACGGGCTGTTTTTT.

This clone occurred once. The chain uses TRBV29-1 and TRBJ2-1; a possible D gene is TRBD2 (5 bases). Trimming cost V 6 bases and J 4 bases, with 13 bases left between them. CDR1 SQVTM and CDR2 ANQGSEA come from the germline V gene. The CDR3 contains 13 residues. CDR3 loop: CSVVGRAYNEQFF. In nucleotides, the CDR3 is TGCAGCGTCGTCGGGCGGGCTTACAATGAGCAGTTCTTC.

The genes are TRBV5-1 and TRBJ2-1; D gene uncertain. Looked up from germline, CDR1 is SGHRS and CDR2 is YFSETQ. This CDR3 is built from 16 residues. V lost 4 bases and J 4 bases, leaving 18 bases between the germline ends. CDR3 nucleotide sequence: TGCGCCAGCAGCCCGACCCCGCGCGTATCATACAATGAGCAGTTCTTC. Its translation: CASSPTPRVSYNEQFF.

This clone showed up just a few times. The J gene is TRBJ1-2, the V gene TRBV2, with 9 bases identical to TRBD1. Unmatched junction bases numbered 7, after V lost 6 bases and J lost 5 bases. The germline V gene has CDR1 SNHLY and CDR2 FYNNEI. The length of the CDR3 is 14 residues. CDR3 sequence: CASRPGQGFYGYTF. The CDR3 region has the DNA TGTGCCAGCAGACCGGGACAGGGTTTTTATGGCTACACCTTC.

This clone has a single count. The gene calls are TRBV6-1 and TRBJ1-2, with D perhaps TRBD1 (5 bases). V lost 3 bases to trimming and J lost 8 bases, with 22 bases between them. Germline CDR1 is MNHNS and CDR2 is SASEGT. The CDR3 is 16 amino acids. CDR3 protein: CASSEVRDRLFEGYTF. CDR3 nucleotide sequence: TGTGCCAGCAGTGAGGTCAGGGACCGTTTATTCGAAGGCTACACCTTC.

V usage is TRBV7-3 and J usage is TRBJ1-2, with D perhaps TRBD1 (6 bases). This CDR3 comprises 16 residues. Trimming left V 2 bases short and J 3 bases short, with 16 bases between. Germline V lookup: CDR1 SGHTA, CDR2 FQGTGA. This chain's CDR3 is CASSLGGWTDYYGYTF. The DNA of the CDR3 is TGTGCCAGCAGCTTAGGGGGCTGGACAGACTACTATGGCTACACCTTC.

The chain links TRBV19 to TRBJ1-1, with D unresolved. CDR1 is LNHDA and CDR2 is SQIVND in the germline V gene (reference sequence). This CDR3 spans 12 amino acids. V gave up 4 bases and J gave up 5 bases, with 8 bases separating them. CDR3 loop: CASSNLGTEAFF. CDR3 sequence (DNA): TGTGCCAGTAGTAACCTTGGGACTGAAGCTTTCTTT.

V usage is TRBV10-3 and J usage is TRBJ1-2, with D unclear. Germline V gene data show CDR1 as ENHRY and CDR2 as SYGVKD. The length of the CDR3 is 17 residues. With 0 bases removed from V and 4 bases from J, the gap between germline ends came to 18 bases. CDR3 nucleotides: TGTGCCATCAGTGAGTCAATTGGAGCCATCCCAGCCTATGGCTACACCTTC. Translating it yields CAISESIGAIPAYGYTF.

This clone was detected only a few times. The chain joins TRBV7-9 to TRBJ1-2; D not resolved. The germline gives CDR1 SEHNR, CDR2 FQNEAQ (reference sequence). V lost 2 bases and J lost 4, with 8 bases in between. This CDR3 contains 13 residues. The CDR3 is CASSLTDIYGYTF. CDR3 nucleotide sequence: TGTGCCAGCAGCTTAACAGACATCTATGGCTACACCTTC.

The chain carries TRBV19 and TRBJ2-3, with no clear D. The germline V and J ends were trimmed by 1 base and 6 bases, with 8 bases remaining between them. The CDR3 length is 13 residues. The germline V gene encodes CDR1 LNHDA and CDR2 SQIVND (reference sequence). The CDR3 loop is CASSIGLWDTQYF. Here the CDR3 DNA reads TGTGCCAGTAGTATAGGCCTGTGGGATACGCAGTATTTT.

The chain joins TRBV6-1 to TRBJ2-7; 10 nucleotides agree with TRBD1. The germline V gene encodes CDR1 MNHNS and CDR2 SASEGT. The CDR3 is 15 amino acids. Trimming removed 5 bases from V and 4 bases from J; junction bases left unmatched: 8. The CDR3 spells CASSKPGQGTYEQYF. The CDR3 DNA reads as TGTGCCAGCAGTAAACCGGGACAGGGGACATACGAGCAGTACTTC.

The table lists this clone with a count of one. The chain links TRBV7-2 to TRBJ2-7; D call uncertain. V gave up 3 bases and J gave up 4 bases, with 16 bases separating them. The CDR3 loop spans 15 amino acids. Germline CDR1 and CDR2: SGHTA and FQGNSA. This CDR3 reads CASSFWTNSDYEQYF. In DNA form, the CDR3 reads TGTGCCAGCAGCTTTTGGACCAACTCGGATTACGAGCAGTACTTC.

This clone was counted a few times. The gene calls are TRBV6-1 and TRBJ2-3; no firm D call. This CDR3 spans 11 amino acids. Germline V gives CDR1 MNHNS, CDR2 SASEGT. Trimming stripped 6 bases from V and 3 bases from J, with 4 bases between. This chain's CDR3 is CASSSTDTQYF. The CDR3 DNA reads as TGTGCCAGCAGCTCGACAGATACGCAGTATTTT.

This sequence joins TRBV5-1 and TRBJ2-5, with D uncertain. Germline V lookup: CDR1 SGHRS, CDR2 YFSETQ. Trimming removed 0 bases at V and 1 base at J, with 10 bases between. CDR3 size: 15 residues. The CDR3 nucleotides read TGCGCCAGCAGCTTGGCCTTCATCGGCCAAGAGACCCAGTACTTC. This gives the protein CASSLAFIGQETQYF.

The chain links TRBV29-1 to TRBJ1-2; no clear D gene. Germline values: CDR1 SQVTM, CDR2 ANQGSEA. V was cut by 2 bases and J by 4 bases, with 11 bases left in between. CDR3 size: 13 residues. The CDR3 loop is CSVEKEGTYGYTF. The CDR3 DNA reads as TGCAGCGTTGAAAAGGAGGGAACCTATGGCTACACCTTC. Variable domain in full (rest from reference TRBV29-1 and TRBJ1-2): SAVISQKPSRDICQRGTSLTIQCQVDSQVTMMFWYRQQPGQSLTLIATANQGSEATYESGFVIDKFPISRPNLTFSTLTVSNMSPEDSSIYLCSVEKEGTYGYTFGSGTRLTVV.

The CDR3 bases are TGTGCCAGCAGTCCTGGGGGACTTCCCCACAATGAGCAGTTCTTC. Translating it yields CASSPGGLPHNEQFF. This rearrangement joins TRBV28 to TRBJ2-1; a weak D match, TRBD2 (6 bases). Germline V lookup: CDR1 MDHEN, CDR2 SYDVKM. CDR3 length: 15 residues. The germline V and J ends were trimmed by 5 bases and 5 bases, with 16 bases remaining between them.

The rearrangement links TRBV18 to TRBJ2-7; tentative D call: TRBD2 (5 bases). Between the trimmed V and J ends, which lost 3 bases and 5 bases, there was a span of 11 bases. The CDR3 consists of 13 residues. Germline loops: CDR1 KGHSH, CDR2 LQKENI. The CDR3 region is CASSPGVIHEQYF. The DNA for the CDR3 is TGTGCCAGCTCACCCGGGGTGATCCACGAGCAGTACTTC.

This clone has only one observation. The V call is TRBV29-1, the J call TRBJ2-5, with 9 bases fitting TRBD2. The germline gives CDR1 SQVTM, CDR2 ANQGSEA. The CDR3 consists of 12 residues. V shed 7 bases, J shed 11 bases, and the junction held 11 bases outside the gene matches. CDR3 nucleotides: TGCAGCGCGTCGGGACTAGCAGACGTGCAGTACTTC. This translates into CSASGLADVQYF.